Below, one T cell receptor (beta chain) is given with its context. This sample stems from a study of cytotoxic CD8 clonotypes in ibrutinib-treated CLL. Overall study context: Included were about a dozen relapsed/refractory and about 14 treatment-naive patients, of whom about 18 were IGHV unmutated.

The CDR3 runs 15 residues. Trimming left V 5 bases short and J 2 bases short, with 16 bases between. The germline V gene has CDR1 MDHEN and CDR2 SYDVKM. Deep sequencing aimed at 1 in 200,000 to 1 in 1 million T cells' resolution. TCRdb keeps only in-frame clones here, not all; method: immunoSEQ multiplex PCR. The sample records roughly 28,000 clones, roughly 60% being singletons. The chain couples TRBV28 to TRBJ2-7; D is unclear. The clonotype was recovered from a human donor with chronic lymphocytic leukemia. The specimen comprised PBMCs, sampled before ibrutinib treatment. The CDR3 DNA sequence: TGTGCCAGCAGTCCAACGGTCCCGTCGGCCTACGAGCAGTACTTC. It translates to CASSPTVPSAYEQYF.